This TCR beta chain was observed in a study of regulatory T cells in long-lasting Graves disease. Across the whole study: Newly diagnosed Graves' patients had under 3 months of antithyroid drugs.

To make TCR beta libraries, researchers used iRepertoire HTBI primers and Arm-PCR of CDR3 regions. TCRdb itself ran the multiplex PCR reads through MiXCR, one entry per CDR3 protein. The repertoire holds roughly 500,000 distinct CDR3 sequences, with around 13% as singletons. This clonotype appeared a few times. Time point described: newly diagnosed GD, antithyroid drugs for less than 3 months. Preparation of the TCR library used RNA extracted from PBMCs. This sample was also put to use in a study of T cells in Graves' hyperthyroidism and ophthalmopathy. That study reports: Graves' hyperthyroidism was deemed stable given no ophthalmopathy progression within 18 months. The blood repertoire included most of the expanded thyroid clonotypes above 0.001. A model using 13 V-J features told ophthalmopathy apart from stable hyperthyroidism.

The TCR sequence derives from a woman aged 25 to 39 with Graves disease. The sample was peripheral blood mononuclear cells (PBMCs), taken at new diagnosis, from a patient treated with antithyroid drugs.

The CDR3 nucleotides read TGTGCCAGCAGTCTCGAACCCCGGAAGGCTGAAGCTTTCTTT. Protein product: CASSLEPRKAEAFF. This chain joins TRBV2 and TRBJ1-1; D gene ambiguous. The V and J ends lost 5 bases and 6 bases respectively, with 16 bases between them. The CDR3 is made up of 14 amino acids. The germline V gene encodes CDR1 SNHLY and CDR2 FYNNEI.